Included here is one TCR beta chain sequence, with context. Its binding antigen is unknown. The input lacks base qualities; no much larger clone sits a single base away. Cut back by 4 bases and 0 bases, the V and J ends lie 20 bases apart. The CDR3 goes from the cysteine to the phenylalanine over 17 residues. Only the CDR3 DNA stays, 51 bases, in frame from base 1. CDR1 and CDR2 were assigned from the germline V gene as SQVTM and ANQGSEA. This entry belongs to a study of blood T cells in healthy people across ages (dated by TCRdb to between 2015 and 2016). Turning to the overall study: In model experiments, roughly one uniquely barcoded TCR beta cDNA molecule per two T cells was captured by template switching. Age-related changes in TCR beta repertoire diversity were measured in the study by deep sequencing normalized with unique cDNA molecular identifiers. Four age groups were formed from the donors: young (average around 15 years), middle-aged (approximately 40), aged (under 70) and long-lived (around 80). To avoid experimental bias, donors of different ages were randomly spread across the sequencing lanes. Using the same blood draw, the study looked at two additional independent replicas of 1 million unique cDNA reads for two donors, one aged 18 to 30 and the other aged 80 or older. General findings and caveats noted by the study authors: Compared with the aged group, the long-lived group had more naive CD4+ T cells, fewer expanded clones and increased TCR diversity, a pattern suggesting age selection. Observed TCR beta diversity per million T cells fell roughly linearly with age, and a significant reduction was already apparent by age roughly 41. Since profiling was done on bulk unsorted PBMCs, naive and antigen-experienced compartments could not be conclusively compared. Estimates of total diversity based on one million sequenced T cells were considered lower bounds and underestimates. The percentage of naive T cells measured by flow cytometry correlated strongly with observed TCR beta diversity. Because donor CMV infection status was unknown, age-related changes in expanded clonotypes were potentially confounded.

The approximately 39 donors, aged about 6 to 100 years, were systemically healthy Caucasian individuals from Russia. Ten milliliters of peripheral blood were drawn from each donor into EDTA-treated Vacutainer tubes. PBMCs were isolated by Ficoll-Paque density-gradient centrifugation, with at least 6 million obtained per sample. Total RNA, at least 6 micrograms per sample, was extracted from PBMCs with Trizol reagent. Naive CD45RAhigh/CD27high T cell percentages were measured by flow cytometry on a PBMC aliquot from every donor. The receptor library was made with 5' RACE. The sequencing machine was an Illumina HiSeq 2500. A second PCR of roughly 6 to 12 cycles was run with a J-beta primer mix and a sample-barcoded 5' primer. Each TCR beta cDNA molecule received a unique molecular identifier from a template-switch 5' adaptor carrying 12 random nucleotides. Each sample yielded at least 3 million CDR3-containing paired-end reads. All of the RNA was converted into first-strand cDNA using the Mint cDNA synthesis kit, with a TRBC-specific oligonucleotide serving as the primer. Following uracil-DNA glycosylase treatment, all cDNA underwent a first 18-cycle PCR with the universal primers M1SS and BC2_uni_R. On the study's bioinformatics: Normalization of each sample was performed by random selection of 1 million high-quality reads, each carrying a distinct molecular identifier. Reads sharing molecular identifiers were discarded rather than binned into consensus sequences. MiTCR, with a Q25 quality threshold and the strictest error-elimination algorithm, was used for CDR3 identification, clonotype clustering and error correction. A nonparametric unseen species model using Euler transformation provided a lower-bound estimate of total TCR beta diversity. TCRdb trimmed public reads at Q25 via fastp, called clones via MiXCR and kept in-frame beta chains. Entries are consolidated by CDR3 protein sequence, retaining the most common genes and DNA. These V and J calls derive from TCRdb rather than the authors' analysis. The sample includes under 950,000 distinct CDR3 sequences, with 22% observed a single time. The top ten clonotypes cover 20% to 25% of the sample.

The material sequenced was blood. The sequence was obtained from a man between 65 and 85 years old in good health. The rearranged chain carries TRBV29-1 and TRBJ2-3; the D gene is possibly TRBD2, with 5 bases matching. The DNA is as follows: TGCAGCGTTGGCCACGGGGAGCGAGACATAAGCACAGATACGCAGTATTTT. Translation gives CSVGHGERDISTDTQYF.